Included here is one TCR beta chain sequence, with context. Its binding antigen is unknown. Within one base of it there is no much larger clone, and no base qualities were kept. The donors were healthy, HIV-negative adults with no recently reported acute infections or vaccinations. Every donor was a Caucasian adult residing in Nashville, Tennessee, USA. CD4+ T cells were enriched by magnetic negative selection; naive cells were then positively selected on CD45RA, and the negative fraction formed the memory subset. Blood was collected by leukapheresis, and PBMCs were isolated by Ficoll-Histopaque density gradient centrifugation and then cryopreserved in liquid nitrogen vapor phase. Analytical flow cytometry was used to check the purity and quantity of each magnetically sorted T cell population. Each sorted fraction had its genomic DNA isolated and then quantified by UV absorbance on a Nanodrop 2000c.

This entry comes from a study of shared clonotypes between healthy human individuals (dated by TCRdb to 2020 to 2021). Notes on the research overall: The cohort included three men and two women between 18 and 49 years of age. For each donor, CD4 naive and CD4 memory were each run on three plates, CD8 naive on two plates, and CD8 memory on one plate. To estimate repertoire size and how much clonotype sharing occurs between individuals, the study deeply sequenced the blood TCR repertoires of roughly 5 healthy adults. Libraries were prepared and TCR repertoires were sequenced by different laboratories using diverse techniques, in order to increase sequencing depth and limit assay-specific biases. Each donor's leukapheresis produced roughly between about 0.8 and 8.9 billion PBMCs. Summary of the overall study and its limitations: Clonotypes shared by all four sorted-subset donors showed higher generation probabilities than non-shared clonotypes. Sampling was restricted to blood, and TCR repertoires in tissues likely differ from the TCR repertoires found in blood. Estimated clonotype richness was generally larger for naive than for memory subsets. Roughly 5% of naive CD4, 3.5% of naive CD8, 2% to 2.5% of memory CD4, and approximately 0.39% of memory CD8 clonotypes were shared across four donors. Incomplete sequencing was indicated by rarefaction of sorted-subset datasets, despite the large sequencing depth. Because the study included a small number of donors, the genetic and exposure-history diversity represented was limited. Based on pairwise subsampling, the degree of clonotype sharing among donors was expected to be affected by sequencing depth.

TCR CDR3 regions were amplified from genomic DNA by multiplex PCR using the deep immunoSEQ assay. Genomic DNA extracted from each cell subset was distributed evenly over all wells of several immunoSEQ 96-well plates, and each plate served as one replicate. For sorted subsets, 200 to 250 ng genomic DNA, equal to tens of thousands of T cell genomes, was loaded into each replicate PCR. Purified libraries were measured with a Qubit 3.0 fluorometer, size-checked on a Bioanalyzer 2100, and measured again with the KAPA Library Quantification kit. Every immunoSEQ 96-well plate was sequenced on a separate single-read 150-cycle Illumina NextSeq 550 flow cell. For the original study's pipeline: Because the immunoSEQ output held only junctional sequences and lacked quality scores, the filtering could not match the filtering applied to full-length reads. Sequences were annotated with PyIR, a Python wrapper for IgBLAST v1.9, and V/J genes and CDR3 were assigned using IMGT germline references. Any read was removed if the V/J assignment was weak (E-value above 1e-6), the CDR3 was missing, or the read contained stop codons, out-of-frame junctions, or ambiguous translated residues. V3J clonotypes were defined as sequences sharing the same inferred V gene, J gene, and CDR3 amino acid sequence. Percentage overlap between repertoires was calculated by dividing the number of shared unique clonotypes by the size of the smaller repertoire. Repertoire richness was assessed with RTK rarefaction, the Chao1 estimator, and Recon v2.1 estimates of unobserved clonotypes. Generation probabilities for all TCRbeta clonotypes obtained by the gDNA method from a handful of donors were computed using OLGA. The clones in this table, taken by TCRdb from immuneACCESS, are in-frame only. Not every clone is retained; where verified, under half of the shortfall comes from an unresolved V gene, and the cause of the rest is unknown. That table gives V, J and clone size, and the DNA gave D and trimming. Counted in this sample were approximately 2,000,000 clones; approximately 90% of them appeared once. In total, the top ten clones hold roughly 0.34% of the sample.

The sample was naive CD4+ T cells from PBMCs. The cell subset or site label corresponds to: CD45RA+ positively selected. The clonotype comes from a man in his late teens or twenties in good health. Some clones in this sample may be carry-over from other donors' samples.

The DNA sequence reads TGCGCCAGCAGCTTGTTCCCCGGTTCCTACAATGAGCAGTTCTTC. It encodes CASSLFPGSYNEQFF. The V and J genes are TRBV5-1 and TRBJ2-1; too little of a D gene remains to name it. The germline V gene supplies CDR1 SGHRS and CDR2 YFSETQ. The V end loses 1 base and the J end loses 1 base, and a stretch of 9 bases separates them. From cysteine to phenylalanine, the CDR3 is 15 amino acids long. The DNA shown is the 45-base CDR3, in frame from base 1. Here the CDR3 is joined to the reference TRBV5-1 and TRBJ2-1 genes, and the full variable domain is: KAGVTQTPRYLIKTRGQQVTLSCSPISGHRSVSWYQQTPGQGLQFLFEYFSETQRNKGNFPGRFSGRQFSNSRSEMNVSTLELGDSALYLCASSLFPGSYNEQFFGPGTRLTVL.